The source of this T cell receptor (beta chain) is a study of shared clonotypes between healthy human individuals (dated by TCRdb to about 2020). In the study overall: The cohort comprised a couple of women and a few men aged 18 to 49 years. To increase sequencing depth and limit assay-specific biases, TCR repertoire library preparation and sequencing were carried out by different laboratories using diverse techniques. Each donor's leukapheresis produced roughly between roughly 0.85 and 9.5 billion PBMCs. Per donor, three plates each were used for CD4 naive and CD4 memory, two for CD8 naive, and one for CD8 memory. The study deeply sequenced blood TCR repertoires of 5 or 6 healthy adults to estimate repertoire size and the extent of clonotype sharing between individuals.

Details on this clone: What antigen it recognizes has not been identified. Base qualities were left out, and no much larger clone turns up one base away.

The germline ends are 14 bases apart after V is trimmed by 5 bases and J by 1 base. CDR1 and CDR2 are read off the germline V gene as SGHVS and FQNEAQ. The CDR3 covers 15 residues, taking in both the cysteine and the phenylalanine. The CDR3 DNA has 45 bases and is translated from base 1. Results the study describes overall, beyond this receptor: Naive subsets generally had larger estimated clonotype richness than memory subsets. Because the study included a small number of donors, the genetic and exposure-history diversity represented was limited. Incomplete sequencing was indicated by rarefaction of sorted-subset datasets, despite the large sequencing depth. Pairwise subsampling led to the expectation that sequencing depth would affect the degree of clonotype sharing among donors. Sampling was restricted to blood, and TCR repertoires in tissue are likely to differ from TCR repertoires in blood. Sharing across four donors was observed for around 5% of naive CD4, 3% to 3.5% of naive CD8, 2% to 2.5% of memory CD4, and about 0.4% of memory CD8 clonotypes. Clonotypes shared by all four sorted-subset donors showed higher generation probabilities than non-shared clonotypes.

CD8 naive samples were CD45RO-negative cells positively selected for CCR7, giving a CD45RA+CCR7+ population that excluded TemRA cells. Healthy HIV-negative adults with no recently reported acute infections or vaccinations were included as donors. All donors were Caucasian adults living in Nashville, Tennessee, USA. Blood was obtained by leukapheresis, after which PBMCs were separated by Ficoll-Histopaque density gradient centrifugation and cryopreserved in liquid nitrogen vapor phase. Purity and quantity of every magnetically sorted T cell population were checked by analytical flow cytometry. Genomic DNA was isolated from every sorted fraction and measured by UV absorbance on a Nanodrop 2000c. Using the deep immunoSEQ assay, multiplex PCR amplified TCR CDR3 regions from genomic DNA. Extracted genomic DNA from each cell subset was spread evenly across all wells of several immunoSEQ 96-well plates, with each plate serving as a replicate. Each replicate PCR for sorted subsets received 150 to 250 ng genomic DNA, equal to about 30,000 T cell genomes. Purified libraries were measured with a Qubit 3.0 fluorometer, size-checked on a Bioanalyzer 2100, and measured again with the KAPA Library Quantification kit. Every immunoSEQ 96-well plate was sequenced on a dedicated single-read 150-cycle Illumina NextSeq 550 flow cell. In the source study's methods: Because the immunoSEQ output held only junctional sequences and lacked quality scores, the filtering could not match the filtering applied to full-length reads. To assign V/J genes and CDR3, sequences were annotated against IMGT germline references using PyIR, a Python wrapper for IgBLAST v1.9. Reads were filtered out if the reads had weak V/J assignments (E-value above 1e-6), no CDR3, stop codons, out-of-frame junctions, or ambiguous translated residues. V3J clonotypes were defined as sequences sharing an identical inferred V gene, J gene, and CDR3 amino acid sequence. Percentage overlap between repertoires was calculated by dividing the number of shared unique clonotypes by the size of the smaller repertoire. Repertoire richness was assessed with RTK rarefaction, the Chao1 estimator, and Recon v2.1 estimates of unobserved clonotypes. OLGA was used to compute generation probabilities for all TCRbeta clonotypes that the gDNA method yielded from a handful of donors. The source is immuneACCESS, and TCRdb retained only in-frame sequences with V and J called. Part of the clones is not carried over; for the studies checked, unresolved V genes explain less than half of this, and the remainder is unexplained. V and J calls and clone size are copied from that table; D and trimming were computed from the DNA. The table for this sample lists about 680,000 clones; about 92% of them were counted only once. In total, the top ten clones hold approximately 25% of the sample.

The clonotype was recovered from a man aged 30-40 years in good health. Input material: naive CD8+ T cells sorted from blood. This sample's cell subset or site label indicates: CD45RA+CCR7+. The V and J segments used are TRBV7-8 and TRBJ1-1, with no reliable assignment of the D segment. The CDR3 loop reads CASSVESMENTEAFF. Read as DNA, the sequence is TGTGCCAGCAGCGTAGAATCAATGGAGAACACTGAAGCTTTCTTT.